This T cell receptor beta chain appears in the sequencing data of a study of cytomegalovirus exposure and HLA in healthy donors. Study as a whole: A prior study identified 90 million to 120 million unique TCR beta sequences from roughly 180 million T cells.

Germline loops: CDR1 GTSNPN, CDR2 SVGIG (reference sequence). The length of the CDR3 is 11 residues. Trimming removed 1 base from V and 5 bases from J, with 4 bases in between. Overall study findings and caveats: Rarity characterized most TCR sequences, yet some public TCRs appeared in many donors. Previous analysis showed most TCR beta V segments were productive about 90% or about 30% of the time.

As concerns this clone: Its antigen remains unknown.

PCR amplification relied on 60 Vbeta primers (plus 13 Jbeta primers). The repertoire was sequenced with immunoSEQ multiplex PCR; TCRdb's copy has only in-frame clones and lacks some. The sample shows under 200,000 clones, around four fifths of them seen only once. The receptor comes from a male donor in good health and CMV-seropositive. Sequencing was carried out using PBMCs. V usage is TRBV30 and J usage is TRBJ2-3; D is unresolved. The CDR3 loop reads CAWSGRDTQYF. The CDR3 DNA is TGTGCCTGGAGTGGGAGAGATACGCAGTATTTT.